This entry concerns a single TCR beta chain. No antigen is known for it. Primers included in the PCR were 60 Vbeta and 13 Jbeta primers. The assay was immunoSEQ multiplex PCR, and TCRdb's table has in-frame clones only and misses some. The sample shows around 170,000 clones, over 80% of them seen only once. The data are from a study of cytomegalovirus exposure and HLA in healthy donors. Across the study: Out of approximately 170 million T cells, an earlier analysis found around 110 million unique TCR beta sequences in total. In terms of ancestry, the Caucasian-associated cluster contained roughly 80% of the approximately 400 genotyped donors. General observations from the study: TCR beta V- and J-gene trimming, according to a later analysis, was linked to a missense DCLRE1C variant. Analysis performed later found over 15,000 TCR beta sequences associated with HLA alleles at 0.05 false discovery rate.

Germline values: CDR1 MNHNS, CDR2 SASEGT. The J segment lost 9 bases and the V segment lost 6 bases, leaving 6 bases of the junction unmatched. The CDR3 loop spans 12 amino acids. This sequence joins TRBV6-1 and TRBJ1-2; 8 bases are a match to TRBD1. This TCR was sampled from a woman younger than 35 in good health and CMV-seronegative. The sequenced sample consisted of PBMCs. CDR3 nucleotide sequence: TGTGCCAGCAGGACCGGGACAGGCAGCTACACCTTC. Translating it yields CASRTGTGSYTF.